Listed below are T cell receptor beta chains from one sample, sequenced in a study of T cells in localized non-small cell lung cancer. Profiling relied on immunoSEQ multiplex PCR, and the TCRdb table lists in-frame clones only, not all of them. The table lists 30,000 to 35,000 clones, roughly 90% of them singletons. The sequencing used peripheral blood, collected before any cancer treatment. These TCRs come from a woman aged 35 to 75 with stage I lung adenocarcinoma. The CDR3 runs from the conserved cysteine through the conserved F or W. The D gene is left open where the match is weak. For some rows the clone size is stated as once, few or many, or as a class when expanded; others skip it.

CDR3nt: TGTGCCAGCATGGAGATAACAGCTTACTATGGCTACACCTTC; CDR3aa: CASMEITAYYGYTF; v_gene: TRBV6-1; len: 14; j_gene: TRBJ1-2; d_gene: NA; abundance: NA
CDR3nt: TGCGCCAGCAGCTTGGAGGGGACCGCAAGCTCCTATAATTCACCCCTCCACTTT; CDR3aa: CASSLEGTASSYNSPLHF; v_gene: TRBV5-1; len: 18; j_gene: TRBJ1-6; d_gene: NA; abundance: NA
CDR3nt: TGTGCCTGGAGTCGCACAGCAGGGAACTATGGCTACACCTTC; CDR3aa: CAWSRTAGNYGYTF; v_gene: TRBV30; len: 14; j_gene: TRBJ1-2; d_gene: NA; abundance: few
CDR3nt: TGTGCCAGCACCGAAAATCAGAACACCGGGGAGCTGTTTTTT; CDR3aa: CASTENQNTGELFF; v_gene: TRBV7-2; len: 14; j_gene: TRBJ2-2; d_gene: NA; abundance: few
CDR3nt: TGTGCCAGCGAGCGGGGTGGGTACGAGCAGTACTTC; CDR3aa: CASERGGYEQYF; v_gene: TRBV11-3; len: 12; j_gene: TRBJ2-7; d_gene: TRBD2; abundance: NA
CDR3nt: TGCAGCGTTGATGCTGGTGCGTTAGATGGCTACACCTTC; CDR3aa: CSVDAGALDGYTF; v_gene: TRBV29-1; len: 13; j_gene: TRBJ1-2; d_gene: NA; abundance: NA
CDR3nt: TGTGCCAGCAGCCCTGGGCTTTCCGGGGCCAACGTCCTGACTTTC; CDR3aa: CASSPGLSGANVLTF; v_gene: TRBV7-3; len: 15; j_gene: TRBJ2-6; d_gene: NA; abundance: NA
CDR3nt: TGTGCCAGCAGTTTTGGACAGGGGAAACTGTTTTTT; CDR3aa: CASSFGQGKLFF; v_gene: TRBV7-8; len: 12; j_gene: TRBJ1-4; d_gene: TRBD1; abundance: NA
CDR3nt: TGTGCCAGCTCACCGGGACAGCACAATCAGCCCCAGCATTTT; CDR3aa: CASSPGQHNQPQHF; v_gene: TRBV18; len: 14; j_gene: TRBJ1-5; d_gene: TRBD1; abundance: NA
CDR3nt: TGTGCCAGCACGGGCAGTAACTATGGCTACACCTTC; CDR3aa: CASTGSNYGYTF; v_gene: TRBV6-5; len: 12; j_gene: TRBJ1-2; d_gene: NA; abundance: NA
CDR3nt: TGTGCCAGCACGGACAGGGAAAGTTCCTACGAGCAGTACTTC; CDR3aa: CASTDRESSYEQYF; v_gene: TRBV27; len: 14; j_gene: TRBJ2-7; d_gene: TRBD1; abundance: NA
CDR3nt: TGTGCCAGCAGCTTGGAGCTAGCGGAGATCACAGATACGCAGTATTTT; CDR3aa: CASSLELAEITDTQYF; v_gene: TRBV5-4; len: 16; j_gene: TRBJ2-3; d_gene: TRBD2; abundance: NA
CDR3nt: TGTGCCAGCCGCTACTTCGGGGAGACTGAAGCTTTCTTT; CDR3aa: CASRYFGETEAFF; v_gene: TRBV27; len: 13; j_gene: TRBJ1-1; d_gene: NA; abundance: NA
CDR3nt: TGTGCCAGCAGTGATCGGCTACCCGAGCCAGATACGCAGTATTTT; CDR3aa: CASSDRLPEPDTQYF; v_gene: TRBV25-1; len: 15; j_gene: TRBJ2-3; d_gene: NA; abundance: NA
CDR3nt: TGTGCCAGCAGCCTAAGACGGTTTGAATACGAGCAGTACTTC; CDR3aa: CASSLRRFEYEQYF; v_gene: TRBV4-2; len: 14; j_gene: TRBJ2-7; d_gene: NA; abundance: NA
CDR3nt: TGTGCCAGCACCCTGGGGGGGCAGGTTGATGACACTGAAGCTTTCTTT; CDR3aa: CASTLGGQVDDTEAFF; v_gene: TRBV5-6; len: 16; j_gene: TRBJ1-1; d_gene: NA; abundance: NA
CDR3nt: TGCGCCAGCAGTGGGGGGGGACTAGCGGGGGCCCTCTCCTACGAGCAGTACTTC; CDR3aa: CASSGGGLAGALSYEQYF; v_gene: TRBV10-2; len: 18; j_gene: TRBJ2-7; d_gene: TRBD2; abundance: NA
CDR3nt: TGTGCCAGCAGCTTTAAGCGGGGGGGCCGCGAGACCCAGTACTTC; CDR3aa: CASSFKRGGRETQYF; v_gene: TRBV7-9; len: 15; j_gene: TRBJ2-5; d_gene: TRBD2; abundance: NA
CDR3nt: TGTGCCAGCAGCCCCGGGACAAAAAGGGCAGATACGCAGTATTTT; CDR3aa: CASSPGTKRADTQYF; v_gene: TRBV5-8; len: 15; j_gene: TRBJ2-3; d_gene: NA; abundance: NA
CDR3nt: TGCGCCAGCAGCCAAGATGAAGGGGCCGCGCAGGACTACACCTTC; CDR3aa: CASSQDEGAAQDYTF; v_gene: TRBV4-1; len: 15; j_gene: TRBJ1-2; d_gene: NA; abundance: NA
CDR3nt: TGTGCCAGCAGTGAAGCGCTAACATTCTCCTACGAGCAGTACTTC; CDR3aa: CASSEALTFSYEQYF; v_gene: TRBV6-1; len: 15; j_gene: TRBJ2-7; d_gene: NA; abundance: once
CDR3nt: TGCGCCAGCAGTACCGGGCCTGCCCGGTACGAGCAGTACTTC; CDR3aa: CASSTGPARYEQYF; v_gene: TRBV10-1; len: 14; j_gene: TRBJ2-7; d_gene: NA; abundance: NA
CDR3nt: TGTGCCAGCAGCGATCCTCACAGGGGGCAAGGCAATCAGCCCCAGCATTTT; CDR3aa: CASSDPHRGQGNQPQHF; v_gene: TRBV2; len: 17; j_gene: TRBJ1-5; d_gene: TRBD1; abundance: NA
CDR3nt: TGTGCCAGCTCAGCGGACAGGTATGAAGCTTTCTTT; CDR3aa: CASSADRYEAFF; v_gene: TRBV18; len: 12; j_gene: TRBJ1-1; d_gene: TRBD1; abundance: NA
CDR3nt: TGTGCCAGCTCAGGGTCGTACGAGCAGTACTTC; CDR3aa: CASSGSYEQYF; v_gene: TRBV2; len: 11; j_gene: TRBJ2-7; d_gene: NA; abundance: NA
CDR3nt: TGTGCCAGCAGCCAAGTAGAGACTAACACAGATACGCAGTATTTT; CDR3aa: CASSQVETNTDTQYF; v_gene: TRBV4-2; len: 15; j_gene: TRBJ2-3; d_gene: NA; abundance: NA
CDR3nt: TGTGCCAGCAGTTACGCAGGCCTTGTGGAAGAGCTGTTTTTT; CDR3aa: CASSYAGLVEELFF; v_gene: TRBV6-5; len: 14; j_gene: TRBJ2-2; d_gene: NA; abundance: NA